Below are 26 T cell receptor beta chains sequenced from a single sample in a study of response to subunit inactivated influenza vaccine. TCRdb re-called the RT-PCR reads through MiXCR, storing one row per CDR3 protein. The repertoire holds roughly 780,000 distinct CDR3 sequences, with around a sixth as singletons. The source was PBMCs from blood, collected around 5 days after vaccination. The receptor set was obtained from a man aged 45-65 years who received an inactivated influenza vaccine.

Concerning this clonotype itself: At one end, the junction sequence differs from germline, possibly due to a read error. The V gene is TRBV10-3, the J gene TRBJ2-3; TRBD1 agrees at 7 bases. The CDR3 covers 13 residues. CDR1 ENHRY and CDR2 SYGVKD come from the germline V gene. This CDR3 reads CATTQGNTYTQYF. The CDR3 bases are TGTGCCACAACACAGGGGAACACATATACGCAGTATTTT.

CDR3 amino acids: CAWSPEGNQPQHF. Written as DNA, the CDR3 is TGTGCCTGGAGTCCAGAGGGCAATCAGCCCCAGCATTTT. The gene calls are TRBV30 and TRBJ1-5; D is ambiguous. Trimming stripped 2 bases from V and 2 bases from J, with 7 bases between. Germline V gene lookup returns CDR1 GTSNPN and CDR2 SVGIG (reference sequence). The CDR3 is made up of 13 amino acids.

The chain joins TRBV19 to TRBJ2-6; D gene unclear. CDR1 is LNHDA, CDR2 SQIVND, per germline (reference sequence). The CDR3 runs 16 residues. V lost 4 bases and J lost 0, with 10 bases in between. The CDR3 sequence: CASSTRRLSGANVLTF. For the CDR3, the DNA is TGTGCCAGTAGTACACGACGGCTCTCTGGGGCCAACGTCCTGACTTTC. Full variable domain (rest looked up from reference TRBV19 and TRBJ2-6): DGGITQSPKYLFRKEGQNVTLSCEQNLNHDAMYWYRQDPGQGLRLIYYSQIVNDFQKGDIAEGYSVSREKKESFPLTVTSAQKNPTAFYLCASSTRRLSGANVLTFGAGSRLTVL.

This clonotype was found a few times. The chain uses TRBV6-1 and TRBJ2-7; D is unclear. The CDR3 contains 14 residues. CDR1 is MNHNS, CDR2 SASEGT, per germline. V dropped 6 bases and J dropped 3 bases, with 15 bases sitting between them. CDR3 residues: CASSRDTSYYEQYF. CDR3 in DNA: TGTGCCAGCAGCCGCGACACCTCCTACTACGAGCAGTACTTC.

About this clonotype: A read error may explain this, as a much larger clone is one base away. This chain connects TRBV6-2 or TRBV6-3 to TRBJ1-1; D unresolved. The CDR3 runs 12 residues. Per the germline V gene, CDR1 is MNHEY and CDR2 is SVGEGT. The CDR3 loop reads CASSTVNTEASF. The CDR3 DNA reads as TGTGCCAGCAGTACCGTGAACACTGAAGCTTCCTTT.

The rearrangement joins TRBV7-9 to TRBJ2-3; 8 bases line up with TRBD1. V was clipped by 7 bases and J by 5 bases; unmatched bases: 5. Germline CDR1 reads SEHNR; CDR2 reads FQNEAQ (reference sequence). The CDR3 covers 13 residues. The CDR3 protein is CASKDRAVDTQYF. CDR3 DNA sequence: TGTGCCAGCAAGGACAGGGCAGTAGATACGCAGTATTTT.

The chain employs TRBV28 and TRBJ2-4; the match to TRBD1 covers 8 bases. CDR3 length: 13 residues. With V trimmed by 8 bases and J by 4 bases, 4 bases remained unmatched. Germline CDR1 is MDHEN and CDR2 is SYDVKM. CDR3: CASADRAKNIQYF. The CDR3 nucleotides are TGTGCCAGCGCGGACAGGGCTAAAAACATTCAGTACTTC.

The table lists this clonotype with many counts. This chain uses TRBV29-1 with TRBJ1-6; D is unclear. The V end lost 7 bases, the J end lost 5 bases, and 21 bases lay between the germline ends. The germline gives CDR1 SQVTM, CDR2 ANQGSEA. The CDR3 is 16 amino acids. The CDR3 region has the DNA TGCAGCGCCACCCGTCCCGCCGGCGCGGATAATTCACCCCTCCACTTT. Its protein is CSATRPAGADNSPLHF.

The rearrangement joins TRBV29-1 to TRBJ2-1; 9 nucleotides align to TRBD1. The CDR3 is 15 residues long. From germline, CDR1 is SQVTM and CDR2 ANQGSEA. Unmatched junction bases numbered 15, after V lost 8 bases and J lost 7 bases. The CDR3 nucleotides are TGCAGCCCTGTTTTACGACAGGGGGTAGGGAATGAGCAGTTCTTC. This encodes CSPVLRQGVGNEQFF.

This chain joins TRBV7-9 and TRBJ1-2; no clear D gene. Trimming cost V 6 bases and J 8 bases, with 19 bases left between them. The CDR3 is 14 amino acids. Germline CDR1 and CDR2: SEHNR and FQNEAQ (reference sequence). CDR3 sequence reads: CASSPDTRREGYTF. The DNA of the CDR3 is TGTGCCAGCAGTCCAGACACCCGTAGAGAGGGCTACACCTTC.

This clonotype was picked up many times. The rearrangement links TRBV3-1 to TRBJ1-1; D gene uncertain. V was shortened by 1 base and J by 1 base, with 4 bases between the two germline ends. The CDR3 has 13 residues. Germline V gene data show CDR1 as LGHDT and CDR2 as YNNKEL (reference sequence). The CDR3 spells CASSQGRNTEAFF. CDR3 bases: TGTGCCAGCAGCCAAGGGCGGAACACTGAAGCTTTCTTT.

This clonotype was recorded a few times. This chain connects TRBV15 to TRBJ2-4; 11 nucleotides align to TRBD2. The trim removed 2 bases at V and 1 base at J, leaving 7 bases unmatched. The CDR3 has 18 residues. Per the germline V gene, CDR1 is LNHNV and CDR2 is YYDKDF (reference sequence). The CDR3 bases are TGTGCCACCAGCAGATCCTTACTAGCGGGAGACGCCAAAAACATTCAGTACTTC. It translates to CATSRSLLAGDAKNIQYF. Using reference TRBV15 and TRBJ2-4 for the parts outside the CDR3, the full variable domain is DAMVIQNPRYQVTQFGKPVTLSCSQTLNHNVMYWYQQKSSQAPKLLFHYYDKDFNNEADTPDNFQSRRPNTSFCFLDIRSPGLGDTAMYLCATSRSLLAGDAKNIQYFGAGTRLSVL.

The V and J genes are TRBV30 and TRBJ2-5, with D unresolved. Germline V gives CDR1 GTSNPN, CDR2 SVGIG (reference sequence). The CDR3 covers 12 residues. The ends were cut back, 1 base at V and 5 bases at J, with 8 bases in the middle. The CDR3 DNA sequence: TGTGCCTGGAGTGGTAATTGGGAGACCCAGTACTTC. Protein product: CAWSGNWETQYF.

This clonotype was seen many times. V usage is TRBV5-1 and J usage is TRBJ2-2; tentative D call: TRBD1 (5 bases). V gave up 5 bases and J gave up 1 base, with 12 bases separating them. Germline V CDR1 and CDR2: SGHRS, YFSETQ. There are 15 residues in the CDR3. CDR3 region: CASSINQGNTGELFF. The CDR3 bases are TGCGCCAGCAGTATTAATCAGGGGAACACCGGGGAGCTGTTTTTT.

This clonotype was seen ten or more times. V gene TRBV29-1 combines with J gene TRBJ2-1; TRBD1 matches 9 bases. Germline assignment: CDR1 SQVTM and CDR2 ANQGSEA. The CDR3 totals 13 residues. V dropped 3 bases and J dropped 11; count of bases not matched to a gene: 8. CDR3 in DNA: TGCAGCGTTGATAAGGACAGGGGTATCAAGCAGTTCTTC. It specifies CSVDKDRGIKQFF.

This sequence joins TRBV2 and TRBJ2-7; D is perhaps TRBD2 (5 bases). V was shortened by 3 bases and J by 4 bases, with 16 bases between the two germline ends. The CDR3 is 15 amino acids. Germline lookup yields CDR1 SNHLY and CDR2 FYNNEI. The CDR3 bases are TGTGCCAGCAGTGACCTACGGGGTTTAAATTACGAGCAGTACTTC. Amino acids: CASSDLRGLNYEQYF.

The genes are TRBV20-1 and TRBJ2-1; 14 nucleotides agree with TRBD2. V shed 5 bases and J 9 bases; nucleotides not matched to a gene: 6. The germline V gene encodes CDR1 DFQATT and CDR2 SNEGSKA (reference sequence). CDR3 size: 14 residues. The DNA for the CDR3 is TGCAGTGCTCCGGGACTAGCGGGAGTTGGTGAGCAGTTCTTC. Its translation is CSAPGLAGVGEQFF.

In its sample, this clonotype was seen a few times. This rearrangement joins TRBV10-3 to TRBJ2-7, with a tentative D call TRBD2 (5 bases). From germline, CDR1 is ENHRY and CDR2 SYGVKD. V lost 6 bases, J lost 4 bases, and 19 bases lay in between. The CDR3 loop spans 15 amino acids. The CDR3 spells CAIRDFQKGSYEQYF. The CDR3 bases are TGTGCCATCAGGGACTTCCAGAAGGGATCTTACGAGCAGTACTTC.

The chain joins TRBV5-1 to TRBJ2-1; 10 bases are shared with TRBD2. The junction had 13 bases not matched to a gene; V was cut back by 4 bases and J by 9 bases. The V gene's germline CDR1 is SGHRS and CDR2 YFSETQ. This CDR3 region has 16 residues. This CDR3 is CASSPLSGRASAEQFF. The CDR3, as DNA: TGCGCCAGCAGCCCTCTCAGCGGGAGGGCCTCCGCTGAGCAGTTCTTC.

This clonotype occurred many times. This rearrangement joins TRBV10-3 to TRBJ1-2, with 8 positions matching TRBD1. The CDR3 totals 14 residues. With V trimmed by 5 bases and J by 7 bases, 9 bases remained unmatched. Germline CDR1 is ENHRY and CDR2 is SYGVKD. CDR3 bases: TGTGCCATCAGTCCGGACAGGGCACTTGGTGGCTACACCTTC. Amino acid sequence: CAISPDRALGGYTF.

This clonotype occurred many times. CDR3 amino acids: CASSRTGEETQYF. The CDR3 DNA reads as TGTGCCAGCAGCAGGACAGGGGAAGAGACCCAGTACTTC. The genes are TRBV5-6 and TRBJ2-5; TRBD1 matches at 9 bases. The V and J ends lost 4 bases and 3 bases, in that order; junction bases with no gene match: 1. This CDR3 region has 13 residues. CDR1 SGHDT and CDR2 YYEEEE come from the germline V gene.

The J gene is TRBJ1-1, the V gene TRBV20-1, with 9 nucleotides matching TRBD1. The CDR3 runs 14 residues. The V gene end was trimmed by 3 bases and the J gene end by 4 bases; junction bases not matched to a gene: 6. Germline V gene lookup returns CDR1 DFQATT and CDR2 SNEGSKA (reference sequence). CDR3 residues: CSASRTGESTEAFF. The CDR3 DNA reads TGCAGTGCTAGCCGGACAGGGGAAAGCACTGAAGCTTTCTTT.

The chain employs TRBV28 and TRBJ2-7, with D possibly being TRBD1 (5 bases). The germline V gene has CDR1 MDHEN and CDR2 SYDVKM. The length of the CDR3 is 13 residues. Deletions cut 6 bases from V and 4 bases from J, with 13 bases between. CDR3 in amino acids: CASSRSTGYEQYF. The CDR3 DNA follows: TGTGCCAGCAGCCGGAGTACAGGATACGAGCAGTACTTC.

This clonotype was picked up a small number of times. V gene TRBV29-1 combines with J gene TRBJ2-7; TRBD2 matches at 9 bases. J lost 3 bases, V lost 5 bases, and 5 bases had no gene match. From germline, CDR1 is SQVTM and CDR2 ANQGSEA. The CDR3 totals 13 residues. CDR3 sequence: CSVMPSGIYEQYF. For the CDR3, the DNA is TGCAGCGTTATGCCTAGCGGGATCTACGAGCAGTACTTC.

V is TRBV7-2 and J is TRBJ1-2, with 9 bases aligning to TRBD1. This CDR3 has 14 amino acids. Germline-derived CDR1 and CDR2 are SGHTA and FQGNSA. The J segment lost 4 bases and the V segment lost 5 bases, leaving 5 bases of the junction unmatched. The CDR3: CASSMGQGIYGYTF. CDR3 DNA sequence: TGTGCCAGCAGCATGGGACAGGGCATCTATGGCTACACCTTC.

This clonotype was counted at least ten times. V is TRBV29-1 and J is TRBJ1-1; 11 bases line up with TRBD1. The CDR3 loop spans 14 amino acids. The V segment lost 5 bases and the J segment 6 bases; nucleotides outside the gene matches: 8. Per the germline V gene, CDR1 is SQVTM and CDR2 is ANQGSEA. This CDR3 is CSVRTGGADAEAFF. The CDR3 DNA is TGCAGCGTTAGGACAGGGGGCGCGGATGCTGAAGCTTTCTTT.